The source of this TCR beta chain is a study of blood T cell repertoires in COVID-19. In the study overall: The study drew acute and convalescent COVID-19 samples from the United States, Italy and Spain.

Clones were read by immunoSEQ multiplex PCR, and TCRdb kept only the in-frame ones, dropping some. The table shows around 65,000 clones, with about 90% occurring only once. Germline CDR1 reads SGHNT; CDR2 reads YENEEA. The CDR3 runs to 16 residues. The V segment lost 1 base and the J segment 2 bases; nucleotides outside the gene matches: 5. This clonotype was sampled from a human donor in a cohort sampled during active COVID-19. The chain is built from TRBV11-3 and TRBJ2-3, with 8 nucleotides matching TRBD2. Sample: peripheral blood. CDR3 sequence (DNA): TGTGCCAGCAGCTTAGGACTAGCGATCGACACAGATACGCAGTATTTT. Translating it yields CASSLGLAIDTDTQYF. Combining the CDR3 with reference TRBV11-3 and TRBJ2-3 gives the whole variable domain EAGVVQSPRYKIIEKKQPVAFWCNPISGHNTLYWYLQNLGQGPELLIRYENEEAVDDSQLPKDRFSAERLKGVDSTLKIQPAELGDSAVYLCASSLGLAIDTDTQYFGPGTRLTVL.